This is a list of T cell receptor beta chains from one sample in a study of CD8 T cells in Susac syndrome. TCRdb reprocessed the immunoSEQ multiplex PCR reads via MiXCR and lists one record per CDR3 protein. The sample has 150,000 to 200,000 distinct CDR3 sequences, nearly 95% seen once. What was sequenced was CD4+ T cells from PBMCs. The receptors were gathered from a human donor with multiple sclerosis. The CDR3 runs from the conserved cysteine through the conserved F or W. D genes are given only for firm matches.

cdr3_length d_call j_call v_call cdr3_aa cdr3_nt
16 . TRBJ1-3 TRBV30 CAWSLGHTSSGNTIYF TGTGCCTGGAGTTTGGGACATACCAGCTCTGGAAACACCATATATTTT
14 . TRBJ1-2 TRBV2 CASSGQPLNYGYTF TGTGCCAGCAGCGGACAGCCCTTAAACTATGGCTACACCTTC
16 . TRBJ2-2 TRBV7-3 CASSLEEGWNTGELFF TGTGCCAGCAGCCTCGAGGAGGGTTGGAACACCGGGGAGCTGTTTTTT
14 . TRBJ2-1 TRBV7-3 CASSFSRDNNEQFF TGTGCCAGCAGCTTTTCCCGGGACAATAATGAGCAGTTCTTC
14 . TRBJ2-1 TRBV20-1 CSASTPDTYNEQFF TGCAGTGCTAGTACACCCGACACCTACAATGAGCAGTTCTTC
13 TRBD2 TRBJ2-7 TRBV30 CAWTGAGSYEQYF TGTGCCTGGACTGGAGCGGGATCCTACGAGCAGTACTTC
17 . TRBJ2-3 TRBV2 CASRRDPPGRGTDTQYF TGTGCCAGCAGGAGGGATCCCCCCGGTCGCGGCACAGATACGCAGTATTTT
14 . TRBJ1-5 TRBV29-1 CSVGYMEGDQPQHF TGCAGCGTTGGTTATATGGAGGGAGATCAGCCCCAGCATTTT
15 TRBD1 TRBJ1-1 TRBV29-1 CSAGTGGAGNTEAFF TGCAGCGCGGGAACAGGGGGCGCCGGGAACACTGAAGCTTTCTTT
12 . TRBJ1-2 TRBV20-1 CSASSVGVGYTF TGCAGTGCTAGTAGCGTGGGGGTAGGCTACACCTTC
15 . TRBJ2-1 TRBV14 CASSQIDRLAEGQFF TGTGCCAGCAGCCAAATCGATCGGCTAGCAGAGGGGCAGTTCTTC
15 . TRBJ2-1 TRBV20-1 CSASGLTISYNEQFF TGCAGTGCAAGTGGGCTAACGATCTCCTACAATGAGCAGTTCTTC
15 . TRBJ1-1 TRBV7-9 CASSFDQVGSTEAFF TGTGCCAGCAGCTTCGATCAGGTGGGTTCGACTGAAGCTTTCTTT
16 . TRBJ1-6 TRBV5-1 CASSLGWPSYNSPLHF TGCGCCAGCAGCTTGGGATGGCCCTCCTATAATTCACCCCTCCACTTT
17 TRBD2 TRBJ2-7 TRBV4-2 CASSPSGGAFGGYEQYF TGTGCCAGCAGCCCATCGGGGGGAGCGTTCGGGGGCTACGAGCAGTACTTC
13 . TRBJ2-2 TRBV3-1 CASSHHRAGELFF TGTGCCAGCAGCCATCACAGGGCCGGGGAGCTGTTTTTT
15 TRBD1 TRBJ1-4 TRBV30 CAWSPVDRGNEKLFF TGTGCCTGGTCTCCGGTCGACAGGGGTAATGAAAAACTGTTTTTT
10 . TRBJ2-3 TRBV20-1 CSASRNTQYF TGCAGTGCTAGTCGAAATACGCAGTATTTT
15 . TRBJ2-5 TRBV5-6 CASSSLTVPQETQYF TGTGCCAGCAGCTCTCTGACAGTTCCCCAAGAGACCCAGTACTTC
15 . TRBJ1-5 TRBV19 CASQTGTPKDQPQHF TGTGCCAGTCAGACCGGGACCCCAAAGGACCAGCCCCAGCATTTT
15 TRBD2 TRBJ2-3 TRBV29-1 CSVNPTSGSTDTQYF TGCAGCGTTAATCCCACTAGCGGATCCACAGATACGCAGTATTTT
14 TRBD1 TRBJ2-7 TRBV7-8 CASSFRDRDYEQYF TGTGCCAGCAGCTTCCGGGACAGAGACTACGAGCAGTACTTC
14 TRBD2 TRBJ2-7 TRBV3-1 CASSQGLAGTEQYF TGTGCCAGCAGCCAAGGACTAGCGGGAACCGAGCAGTACTTC
11 . TRBJ2-7 TRBV7-9 CASSLRAEQYF TGTGCCAGCAGCCTGAGAGCAGAGCAGTACTTC
16 TRBD1 TRBJ2-3 TRBV7-9 CASSTYRGRGTDTQYF TGTGCCAGCAGCACCTACAGGGGGCGCGGGACAGATACGCAGTATTTT
15 . TRBJ1-1 TRBV18 CASSAPGGTGTEAFF TGTGCCAGCTCAGCCCCCGGCGGGACGGGAACTGAAGCTTTCTTT
14 . TRBJ2-5 TRBV11-2 CASSPSSVAETQYF TGTGCCAGCAGCCCCTCCTCGGTAGCGGAGACCCAGTACTTC